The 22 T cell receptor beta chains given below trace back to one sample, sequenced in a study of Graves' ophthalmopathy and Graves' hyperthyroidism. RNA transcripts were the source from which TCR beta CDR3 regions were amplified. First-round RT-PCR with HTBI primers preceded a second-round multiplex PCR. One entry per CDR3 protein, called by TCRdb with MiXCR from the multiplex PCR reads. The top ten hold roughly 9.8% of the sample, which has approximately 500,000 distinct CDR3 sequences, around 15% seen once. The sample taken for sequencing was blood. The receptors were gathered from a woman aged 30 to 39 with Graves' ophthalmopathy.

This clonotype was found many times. The chain's CDR3 is CASTRVYNQPQHF. In DNA, the CDR3 is TGTGCCAGCACCAGAGTATACAATCAGCCCCAGCATTTT. V and J are TRBV6-5 and TRBJ1-5; D is unresolved. The CDR3 length is 13 residues. Germline V gives CDR1 MNHEY, CDR2 SVGAGI. V shed 7 bases and J shed 3 bases, with 10 bases lying between them.

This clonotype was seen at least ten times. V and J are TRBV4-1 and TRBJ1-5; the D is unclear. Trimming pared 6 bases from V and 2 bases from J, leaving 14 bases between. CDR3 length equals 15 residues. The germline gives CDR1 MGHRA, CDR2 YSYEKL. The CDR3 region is CASSVRGFGNQPQHF. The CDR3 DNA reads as TGCGCCAGCAGTGTGAGAGGGTTCGGCAATCAGCCCCAGCATTTT.

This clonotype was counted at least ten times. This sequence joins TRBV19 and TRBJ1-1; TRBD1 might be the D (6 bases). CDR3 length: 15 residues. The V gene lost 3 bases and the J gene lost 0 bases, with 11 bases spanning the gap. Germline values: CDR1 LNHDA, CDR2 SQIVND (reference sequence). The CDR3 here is CASSMGGPMNTEAFF. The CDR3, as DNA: TGTGCCAGTAGTATGGGGGGCCCAATGAACACTGAAGCTTTCTTT. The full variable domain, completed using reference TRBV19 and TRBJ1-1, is DGGITQSPKYLFRKEGQNVTLSCEQNLNHDAMYWYRQDPGQGLRLIYYSQIVNDFQKGDIAEGYSVSREKKESFPLTVTSAQKNPTAFYLCASSMGGPMNTEAFFGQGTRLTVV.

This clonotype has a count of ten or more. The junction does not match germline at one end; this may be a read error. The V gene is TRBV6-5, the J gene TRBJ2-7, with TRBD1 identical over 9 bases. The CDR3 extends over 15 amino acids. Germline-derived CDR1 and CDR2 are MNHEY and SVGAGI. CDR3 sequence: CASSYRPTGGYEQYF. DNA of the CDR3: TGTGCCAGTAGTTACCGTCCGACAGGGGGCTACGAGCAGTACTTC.

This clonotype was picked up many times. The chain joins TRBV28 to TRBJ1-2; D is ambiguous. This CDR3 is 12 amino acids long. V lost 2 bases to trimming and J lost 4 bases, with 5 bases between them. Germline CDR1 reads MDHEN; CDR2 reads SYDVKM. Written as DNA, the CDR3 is TGTGCCAGCAGTTTACAATTCTATGGCTACACCTTC. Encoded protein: CASSLQFYGYTF.

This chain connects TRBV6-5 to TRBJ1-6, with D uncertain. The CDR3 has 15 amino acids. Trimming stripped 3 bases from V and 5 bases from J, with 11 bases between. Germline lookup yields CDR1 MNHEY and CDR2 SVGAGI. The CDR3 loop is CASSYSRAHNSPLHF. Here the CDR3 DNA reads TGTGCCAGCAGTTATAGCCGAGCTCATAATTCACCCCTCCACTTT.

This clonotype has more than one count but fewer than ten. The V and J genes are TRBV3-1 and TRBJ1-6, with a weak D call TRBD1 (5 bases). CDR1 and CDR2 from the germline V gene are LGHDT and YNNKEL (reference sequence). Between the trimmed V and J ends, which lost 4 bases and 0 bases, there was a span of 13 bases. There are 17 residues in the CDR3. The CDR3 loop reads CASSPGTGSSYNSPLHF. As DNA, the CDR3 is TGTGCCAGCAGCCCCGGGACGGGAAGCTCCTATAATTCACCCCTCCACTTT.

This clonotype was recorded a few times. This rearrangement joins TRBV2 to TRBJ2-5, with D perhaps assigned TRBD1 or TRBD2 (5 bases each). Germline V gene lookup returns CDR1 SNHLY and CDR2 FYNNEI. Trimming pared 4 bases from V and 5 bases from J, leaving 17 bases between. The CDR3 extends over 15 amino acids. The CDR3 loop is CASSADGGVGETQYF. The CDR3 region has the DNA TGTGCCAGCAGTGCCGATGGGGGAGTTGGGGAGACCCAGTACTTC.

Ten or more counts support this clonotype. The CDR3 bases are TGTGCCAGCAGTTACCGGACAGGCGGGGGGTTTCAGCCCCAGCATTTT. Its translation: CASSYRTGGGFQPQHF. V gene TRBV28 combines with J gene TRBJ1-5; 7 nucleotides agree with TRBD1. Germline lookup yields CDR1 MDHEN and CDR2 SYDVKM. This CDR3 contains 16 residues. V was pared by 4 bases and J by 6 bases, with 12 bases of the junction left unmatched.

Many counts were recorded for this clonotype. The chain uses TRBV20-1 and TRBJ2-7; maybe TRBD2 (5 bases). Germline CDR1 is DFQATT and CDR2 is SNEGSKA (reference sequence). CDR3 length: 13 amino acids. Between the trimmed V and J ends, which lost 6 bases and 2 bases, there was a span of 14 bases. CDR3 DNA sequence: TGCAGTGCGCGAGCACTAGTAGCCTACGAGCAGTACTTC. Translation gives CSARALVAYEQYF.

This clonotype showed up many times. The CDR3 DNA follows: TGTGCCAGCAGTTACTCGAGATCTGGCCAGGGGGCTGTGGGCTACACCTTC. This gives the protein CASSYSRSGQGAVGYTF. The gene calls are TRBV6-5 and TRBJ1-2, with TRBD1 matching over 8 bases. V gave up 0 bases and J gave up 8 bases; unmatched junction bases: 14. CDR3 size: 17 residues. Germline CDR1 and CDR2: MNHEY and SVGAGI.

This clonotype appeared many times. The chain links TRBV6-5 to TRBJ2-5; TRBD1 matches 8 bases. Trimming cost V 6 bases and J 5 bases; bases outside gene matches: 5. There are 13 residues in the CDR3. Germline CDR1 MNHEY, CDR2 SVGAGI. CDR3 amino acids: CASRQGAWETQYF. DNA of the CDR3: TGTGCCAGCAGGCAGGGGGCTTGGGAGACCCAGTACTTC.

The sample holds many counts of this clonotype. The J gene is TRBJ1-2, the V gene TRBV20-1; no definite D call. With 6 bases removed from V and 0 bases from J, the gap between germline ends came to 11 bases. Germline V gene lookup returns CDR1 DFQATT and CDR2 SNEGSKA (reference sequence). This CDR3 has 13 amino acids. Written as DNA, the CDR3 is TGCAGTGCACCCAGACTAGCTAACTATGGCTACACCTTC. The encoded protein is CSAPRLANYGYTF.

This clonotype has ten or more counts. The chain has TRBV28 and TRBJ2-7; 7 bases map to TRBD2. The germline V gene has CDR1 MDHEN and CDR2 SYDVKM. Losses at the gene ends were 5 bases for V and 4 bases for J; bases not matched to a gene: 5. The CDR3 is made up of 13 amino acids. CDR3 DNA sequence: TGTGCCAGCAGTGGGGGGGACGATTACGAGCAGTACTTC. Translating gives CASSGGDDYEQYF.

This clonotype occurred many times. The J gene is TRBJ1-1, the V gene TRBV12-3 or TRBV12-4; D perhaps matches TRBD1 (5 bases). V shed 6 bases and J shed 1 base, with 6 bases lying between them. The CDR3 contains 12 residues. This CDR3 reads CASRQENTEAFF. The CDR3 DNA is TGTGCCAGCAGACAGGAGAACACTGAAGCTTTCTTT.

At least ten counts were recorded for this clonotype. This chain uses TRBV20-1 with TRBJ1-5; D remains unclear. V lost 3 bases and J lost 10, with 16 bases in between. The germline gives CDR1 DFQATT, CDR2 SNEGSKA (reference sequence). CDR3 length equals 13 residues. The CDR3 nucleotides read TGCAGTGCTAGGGTGGGCCAGACTGGCCCCCAGCATTTT. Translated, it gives CSARVGQTGPQHF.

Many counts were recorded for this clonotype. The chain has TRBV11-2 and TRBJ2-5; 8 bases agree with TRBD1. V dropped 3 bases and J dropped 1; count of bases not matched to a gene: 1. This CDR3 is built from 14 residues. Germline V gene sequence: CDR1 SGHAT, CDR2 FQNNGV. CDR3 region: CASSFGQGQETQYF. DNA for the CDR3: TGTGCCAGCAGCTTCGGACAGGGCCAAGAGACCCAGTACTTC.

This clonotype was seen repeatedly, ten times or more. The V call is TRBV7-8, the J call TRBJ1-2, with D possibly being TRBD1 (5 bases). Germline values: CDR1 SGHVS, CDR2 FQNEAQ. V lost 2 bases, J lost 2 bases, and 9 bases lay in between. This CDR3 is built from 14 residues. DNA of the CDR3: TGTGCCAGCAGCTTACGGGGGTCAAACTATGGCTACACCTTC. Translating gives CASSLRGSNYGYTF.

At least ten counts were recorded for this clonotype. CDR3 sequence reads: CATTSPNYGYTF. The CDR3 region has the DNA TGTGCCACTACTTCCCCTAACTATGGCTACACCTTC. The J gene is TRBJ1-2, the V gene TRBV28; no clear D gene. V shed 10 bases and J shed 0 bases, with 9 bases lying between them. The CDR3 has 12 residues. The germline gives CDR1 MDHEN, CDR2 SYDVKM.

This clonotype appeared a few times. CDR3 amino acids: CASSLGPQGVQPQHF. CDR3 DNA: TGTGCCAGCAGCTTAGGGCCGCAGGGGGTTCAGCCCCAGCATTTT. The chain employs TRBV7-9 and TRBJ1-5, with TRBD1 identical over 7 bases. CDR3 length: 15 residues. V was clipped by 1 base and J by 6 bases; unmatched bases: 6. Looked up from germline, CDR1 is SEHNR and CDR2 is FQNEAQ (reference sequence).

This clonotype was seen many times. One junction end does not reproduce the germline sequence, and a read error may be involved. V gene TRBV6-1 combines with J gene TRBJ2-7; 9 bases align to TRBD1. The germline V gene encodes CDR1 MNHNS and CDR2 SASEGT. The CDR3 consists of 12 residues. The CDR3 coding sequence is TGTGCCAGCAGTGATCCGGGACAGGGCCTTGACTTC. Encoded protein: CASSDPGQGLDF.

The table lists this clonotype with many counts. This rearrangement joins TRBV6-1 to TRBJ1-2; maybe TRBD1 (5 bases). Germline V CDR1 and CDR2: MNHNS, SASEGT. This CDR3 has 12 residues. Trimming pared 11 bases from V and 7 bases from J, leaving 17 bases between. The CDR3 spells CAGSKGDGGYTF. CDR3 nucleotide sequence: TGTGCCGGCTCCAAAGGGGACGGTGGCTACACCTTC.